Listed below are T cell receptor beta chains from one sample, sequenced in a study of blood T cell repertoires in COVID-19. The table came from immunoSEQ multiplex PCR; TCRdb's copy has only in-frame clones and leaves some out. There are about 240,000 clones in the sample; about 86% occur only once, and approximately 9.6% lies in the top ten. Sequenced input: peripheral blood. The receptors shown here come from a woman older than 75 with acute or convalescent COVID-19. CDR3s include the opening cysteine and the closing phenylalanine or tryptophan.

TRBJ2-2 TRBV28 CASSNRGKTGELFF
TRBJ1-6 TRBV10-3 CAISDRGSDSPLHF
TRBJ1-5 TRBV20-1 CSASGTRGNQPQHF
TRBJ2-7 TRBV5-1 CASKGQGASYEQYF
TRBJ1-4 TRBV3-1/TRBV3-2 CASSQRRGLEKLFF
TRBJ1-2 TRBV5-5 CASSSRSPGGYTF
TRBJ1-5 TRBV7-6 CASSLMGTDNQPQHF
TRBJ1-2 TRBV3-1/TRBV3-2 CASSQGHANYGYTF
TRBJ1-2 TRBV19 CASTLRTGYGYTF
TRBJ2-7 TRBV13 CASSSFGTAKSYEQYF
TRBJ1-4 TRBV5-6 CASSPTGPQGKLFF
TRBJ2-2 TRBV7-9 CASTPPLNTGELFF
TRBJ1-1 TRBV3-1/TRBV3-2 CASSNRASNTEAFF
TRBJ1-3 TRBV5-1 CASSTTGYEGNTIYF
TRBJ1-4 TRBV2 CASSEGTGWSEKLFF
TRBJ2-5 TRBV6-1 CASSEAYGTTSGSQETQYF
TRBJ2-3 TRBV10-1 CASSENRWGTDTQYF
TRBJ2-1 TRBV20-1 CSAMGQYEQFF
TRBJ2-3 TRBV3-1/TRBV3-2 CASSLGLAATDTQYF
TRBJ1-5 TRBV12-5 CASAGGGNQPQHF